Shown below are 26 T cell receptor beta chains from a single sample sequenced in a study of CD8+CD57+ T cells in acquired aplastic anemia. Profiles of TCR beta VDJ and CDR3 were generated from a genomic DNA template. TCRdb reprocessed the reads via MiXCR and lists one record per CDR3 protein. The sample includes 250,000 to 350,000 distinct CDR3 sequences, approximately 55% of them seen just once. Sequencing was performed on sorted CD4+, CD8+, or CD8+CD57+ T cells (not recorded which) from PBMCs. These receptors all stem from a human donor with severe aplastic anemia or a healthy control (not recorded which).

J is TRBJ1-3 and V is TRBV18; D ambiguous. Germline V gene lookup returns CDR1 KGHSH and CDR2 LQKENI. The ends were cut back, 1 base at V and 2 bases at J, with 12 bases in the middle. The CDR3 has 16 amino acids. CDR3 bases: TGTGCCAGCTCACCACAGGGTCCGAGGGCTGGAAACACCATATATTTT. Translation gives CASSPQGPRAGNTIYF.

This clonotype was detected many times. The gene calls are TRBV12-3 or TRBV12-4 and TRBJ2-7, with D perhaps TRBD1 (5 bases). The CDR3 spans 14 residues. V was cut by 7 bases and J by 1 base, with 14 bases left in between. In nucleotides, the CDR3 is TGTGCCAGCACCGAGACAGCTTTATCCTACGAGCAGTACTTC. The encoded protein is CASTETALSYEQYF.

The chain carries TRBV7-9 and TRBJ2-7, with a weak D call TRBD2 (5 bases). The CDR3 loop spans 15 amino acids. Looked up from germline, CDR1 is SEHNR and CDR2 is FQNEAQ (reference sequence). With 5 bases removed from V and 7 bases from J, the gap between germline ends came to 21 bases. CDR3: CASSPVLARVWEQYF. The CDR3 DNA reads TGTGCCAGCAGCCCGGTGCTGGCGCGGGTATGGGAGCAGTACTTC.

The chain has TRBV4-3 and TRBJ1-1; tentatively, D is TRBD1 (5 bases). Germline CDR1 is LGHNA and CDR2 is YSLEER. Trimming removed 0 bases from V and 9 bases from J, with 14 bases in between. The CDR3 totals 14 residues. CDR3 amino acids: CASSQDLRGVKAFF. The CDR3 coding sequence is TGCGCCAGCAGCCAAGATTTGAGGGGTGTAAAAGCTTTCTTT.

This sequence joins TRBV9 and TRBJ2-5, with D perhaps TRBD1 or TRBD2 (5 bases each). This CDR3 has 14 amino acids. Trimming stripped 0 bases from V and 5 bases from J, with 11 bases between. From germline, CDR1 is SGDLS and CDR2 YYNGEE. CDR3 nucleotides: TGTGCCAGCAGCGTAGCGGGGCAGAGGGAGACCCAGTACTTC. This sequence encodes CASSVAGQRETQYF.

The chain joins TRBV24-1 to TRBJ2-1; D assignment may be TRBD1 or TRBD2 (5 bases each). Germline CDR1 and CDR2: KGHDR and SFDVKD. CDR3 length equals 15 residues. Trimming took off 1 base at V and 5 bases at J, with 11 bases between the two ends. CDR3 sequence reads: CATSDFRDGNNEQFF. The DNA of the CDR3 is TGTGCCACCAGTGATTTTAGGGACGGGAACAATGAGCAGTTCTTC.

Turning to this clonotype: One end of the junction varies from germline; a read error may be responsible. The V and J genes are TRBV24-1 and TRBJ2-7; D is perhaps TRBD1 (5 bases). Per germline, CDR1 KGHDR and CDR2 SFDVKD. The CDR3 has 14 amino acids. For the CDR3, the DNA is TGTGCCGCCAGCGATTCCAGGGCGACCTACGAGCAGTACTTC. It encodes CAASDSRATYEQYF.

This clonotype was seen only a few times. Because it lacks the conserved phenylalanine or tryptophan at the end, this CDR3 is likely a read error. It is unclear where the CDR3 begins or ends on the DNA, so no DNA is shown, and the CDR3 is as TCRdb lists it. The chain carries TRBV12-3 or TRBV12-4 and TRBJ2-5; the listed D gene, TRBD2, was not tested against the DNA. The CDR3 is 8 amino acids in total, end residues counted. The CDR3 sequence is CASSLGLV.

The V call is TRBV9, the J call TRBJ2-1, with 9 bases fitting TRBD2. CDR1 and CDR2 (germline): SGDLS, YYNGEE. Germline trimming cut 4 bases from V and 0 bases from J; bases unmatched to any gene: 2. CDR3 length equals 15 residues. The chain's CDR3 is CASSSSGNSYNEQFF. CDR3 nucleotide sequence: TGTGCCAGCAGCTCTAGCGGGAACTCCTACAATGAGCAGTTCTTC.

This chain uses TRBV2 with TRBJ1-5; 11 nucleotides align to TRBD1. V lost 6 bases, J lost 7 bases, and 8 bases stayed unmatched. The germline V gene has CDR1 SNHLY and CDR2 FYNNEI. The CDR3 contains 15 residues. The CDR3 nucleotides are TGTGCCAGCAGGCGGGACAGGGGGGAACGGCAGCCCCAGCATTTT. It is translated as CASRRDRGERQPQHF.

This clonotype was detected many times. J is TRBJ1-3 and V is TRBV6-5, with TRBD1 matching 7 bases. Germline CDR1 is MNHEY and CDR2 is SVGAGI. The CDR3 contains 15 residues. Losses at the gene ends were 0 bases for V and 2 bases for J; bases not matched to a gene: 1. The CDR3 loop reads CASSYSGTAGNTIYF. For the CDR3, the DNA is TGTGCCAGCAGTTACTCTGGGACAGCTGGAAACACCATATATTTT.

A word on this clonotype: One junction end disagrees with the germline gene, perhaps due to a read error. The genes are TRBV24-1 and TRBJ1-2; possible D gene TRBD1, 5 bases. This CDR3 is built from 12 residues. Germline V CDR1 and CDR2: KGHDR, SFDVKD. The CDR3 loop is CATSEQDYGYTF. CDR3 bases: TGTGCCACCAGTGAACAGGACTATGGCTATACCTTC.

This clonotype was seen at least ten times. The CDR3 region is CASSPSGTRVSRELFF. In DNA form, the CDR3 reads TGCGCCAGCAGCCCCTCCGGGACCCGAGTTTCGCGGGAGCTGTTTTTT. The chain recombines TRBV5-1 with TRBJ2-2, with D tentatively TRBD1 or TRBD2 (5 bases each). The CDR3 runs to 16 residues. Looked up from germline, CDR1 is SGHRS and CDR2 is YFSETQ. V was cut by 4 bases and J by 9 bases, with 22 bases left in between.

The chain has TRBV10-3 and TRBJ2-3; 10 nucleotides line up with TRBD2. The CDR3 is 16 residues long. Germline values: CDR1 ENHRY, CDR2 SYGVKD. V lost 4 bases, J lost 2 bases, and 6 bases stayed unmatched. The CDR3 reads CAISGRTSGDTDTQYF. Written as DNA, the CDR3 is TGTGCCATCAGTGGTCGGACTAGCGGAGACACAGATACGCAGTATTTT.

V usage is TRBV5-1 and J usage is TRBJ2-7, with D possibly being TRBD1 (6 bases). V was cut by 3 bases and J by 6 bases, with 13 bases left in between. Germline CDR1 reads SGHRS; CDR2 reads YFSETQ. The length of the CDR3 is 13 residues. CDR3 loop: CASSYEQGSEQYF. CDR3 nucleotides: TGCGCCAGCAGCTATGAACAGGGTTCCGAGCAGTACTTC.

The DNA for the CDR3 is TGTGCCAGCAGCCGACAGGGTTGGAATCAGCCCCAGCATTTT. Protein: CASSRQGWNQPQHF. The chain joins TRBV2 to TRBJ1-5; TRBD1 matches at 7 bases. The V gene's germline CDR1 is SNHLY and CDR2 FYNNEI. Unmatched junction bases numbered 6, after V lost 6 bases and J lost 4 bases. The CDR3 contains 14 residues.

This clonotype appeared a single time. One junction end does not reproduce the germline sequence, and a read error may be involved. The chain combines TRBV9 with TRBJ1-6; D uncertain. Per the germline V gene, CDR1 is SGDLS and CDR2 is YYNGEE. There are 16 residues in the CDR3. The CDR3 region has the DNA TGTGCCAGCAGCACCTCAATGAGACCCCTCGATTCACCCCCCCACTTT. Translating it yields CASSTSMRPLDSPPHF.

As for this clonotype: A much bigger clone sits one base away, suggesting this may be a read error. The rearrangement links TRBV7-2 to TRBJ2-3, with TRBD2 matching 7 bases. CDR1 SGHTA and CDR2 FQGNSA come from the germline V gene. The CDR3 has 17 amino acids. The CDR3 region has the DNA TGTGCCCGCAGCCGAGTTAGTTTGGCGGGGGTCACAGATACGCAGTATTTT. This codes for CARSRVSLAGVTDTQYF. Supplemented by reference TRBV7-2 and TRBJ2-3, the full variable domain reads GAGVSQSPSNKVTEKGKDVELRCDPISGHTALYWYRQSLGQGLEFLIYFQGNSAPDKSGLPSDRFSAERTGGSVSTLTIQRTQQEDSAVYLCARSRVSLAGVTDTQYFGPGTRLTVL.

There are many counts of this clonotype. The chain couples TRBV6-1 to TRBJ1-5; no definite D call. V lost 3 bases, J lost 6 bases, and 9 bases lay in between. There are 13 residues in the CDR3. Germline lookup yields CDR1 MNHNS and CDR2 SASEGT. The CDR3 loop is CASSDNTGQPQHF. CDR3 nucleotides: TGTGCCAGCAGTGATAACACCGGTCAGCCCCAGCATTTT.

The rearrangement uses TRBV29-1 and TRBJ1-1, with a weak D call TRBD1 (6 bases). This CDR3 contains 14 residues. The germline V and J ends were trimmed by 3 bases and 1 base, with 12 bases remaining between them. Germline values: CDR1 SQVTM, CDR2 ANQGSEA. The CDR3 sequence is CSVEWDNKNTEAFF. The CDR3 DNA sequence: TGCAGCGTTGAGTGGGACAACAAGAACACTGAAGCTTTCTTT.

In DNA, the CDR3 is TGCAGTGCTAGACCACGGACTTCCAAGGGGGATACGCAGTATTTT. Translating it yields CSARPRTSKGDTQYF. J is TRBJ2-3 and V is TRBV20-1; D possibly uses TRBD1 or TRBD2 (5 bases each). Germline CDR1 and CDR2: DFQATT and SNEGSKA (reference sequence). The CDR3 contains 15 residues. V gave up 2 bases and J gave up 6 bases, with 18 bases separating them.

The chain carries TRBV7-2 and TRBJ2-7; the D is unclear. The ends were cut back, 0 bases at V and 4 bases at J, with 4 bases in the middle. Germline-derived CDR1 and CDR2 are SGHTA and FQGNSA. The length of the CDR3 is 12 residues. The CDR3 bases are TGTGCCAGCAGCTTAGCGGCGTACGAGCAGTACTTC. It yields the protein CASSLAAYEQYF.

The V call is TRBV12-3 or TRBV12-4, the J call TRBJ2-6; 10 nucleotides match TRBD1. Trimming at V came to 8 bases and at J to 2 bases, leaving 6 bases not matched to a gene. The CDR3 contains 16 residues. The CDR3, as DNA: TGTGCCAGCGGAAGGACAGGGGGGGCTGGGGCCAACGTCCTGACTTTC. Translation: CASGRTGGAGANVLTF.

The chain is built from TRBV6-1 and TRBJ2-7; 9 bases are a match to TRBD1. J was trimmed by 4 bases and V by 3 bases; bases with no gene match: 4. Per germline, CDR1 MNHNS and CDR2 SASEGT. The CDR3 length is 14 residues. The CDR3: CASSDAGQGYEQYF. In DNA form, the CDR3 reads TGTGCCAGCAGTGACGCGGGACAGGGTTACGAGCAGTACTTC.

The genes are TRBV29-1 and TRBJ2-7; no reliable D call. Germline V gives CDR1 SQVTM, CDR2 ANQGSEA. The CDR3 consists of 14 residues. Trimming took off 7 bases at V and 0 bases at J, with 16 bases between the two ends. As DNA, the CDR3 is TGCAGCGCGGCGAAGAGTCTCCCCTCCTACGAGCAGTACTTC. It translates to CSAAKSLPSYEQYF.

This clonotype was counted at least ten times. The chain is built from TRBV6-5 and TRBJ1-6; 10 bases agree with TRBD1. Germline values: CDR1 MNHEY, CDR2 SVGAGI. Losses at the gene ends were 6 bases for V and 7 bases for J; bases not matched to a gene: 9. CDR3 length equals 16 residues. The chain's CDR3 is CASSLFRDRGNSPLHF. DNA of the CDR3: TGTGCCAGCAGCCTCTTCCGGGACAGGGGCAATTCACCCCTCCACTTT.